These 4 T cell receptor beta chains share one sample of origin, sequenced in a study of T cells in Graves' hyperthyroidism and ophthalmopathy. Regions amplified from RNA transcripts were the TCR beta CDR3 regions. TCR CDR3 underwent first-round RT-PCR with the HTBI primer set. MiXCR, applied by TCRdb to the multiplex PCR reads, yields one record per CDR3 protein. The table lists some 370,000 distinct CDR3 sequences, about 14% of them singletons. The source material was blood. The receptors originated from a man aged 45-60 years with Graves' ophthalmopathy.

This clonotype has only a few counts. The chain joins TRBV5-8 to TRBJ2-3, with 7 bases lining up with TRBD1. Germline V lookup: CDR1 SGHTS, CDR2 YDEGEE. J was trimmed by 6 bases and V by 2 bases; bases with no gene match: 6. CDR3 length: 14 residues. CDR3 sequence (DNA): TGTGCCAGCAGCTTTAAAGGGGGCTACGATACGCAGTATTTT. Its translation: CASSFKGGYDTQYF.

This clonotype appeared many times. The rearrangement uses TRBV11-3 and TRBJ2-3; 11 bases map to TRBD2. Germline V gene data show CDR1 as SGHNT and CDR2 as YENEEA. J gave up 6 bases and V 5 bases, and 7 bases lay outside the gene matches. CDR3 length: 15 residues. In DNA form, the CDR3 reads TGTGCCAGCAGCGAGTATAGCGGGAGGGGTGATACGCAGTATTTT. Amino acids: CASSEYSGRGDTQYF.

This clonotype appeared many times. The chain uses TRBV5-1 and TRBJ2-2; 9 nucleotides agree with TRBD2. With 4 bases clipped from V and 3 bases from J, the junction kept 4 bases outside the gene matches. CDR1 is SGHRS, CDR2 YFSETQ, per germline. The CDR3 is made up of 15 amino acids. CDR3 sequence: CASSRGGDHTGELFF. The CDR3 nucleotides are TGCGCCAGCAGCCGCGGGGGGGACCACACCGGGGAGCTGTTTTTT.

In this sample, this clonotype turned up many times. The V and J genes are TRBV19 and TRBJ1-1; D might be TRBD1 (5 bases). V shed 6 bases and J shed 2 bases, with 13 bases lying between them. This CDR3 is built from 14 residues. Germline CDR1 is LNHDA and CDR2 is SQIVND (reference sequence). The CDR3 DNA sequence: TGTGCCAGTAGGGCGGGAGGGGTTAACACTGAAGCTTTCTTT. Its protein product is CASRAGGVNTEAFF.